This passage covers 15 T cell receptor beta chains from one sample sequenced in a study of T cells after yellow fever vaccination. Each CDR3 protein gets one entry after TCRdb re-called the 5' RACE reads with MiXCR. The sample contains about 210,000 distinct CDR3 sequences, roughly 3% of which appear only once. The source material was CD4+ T cells sorted from PBMCs, sampled 10 days after the yellow fever booster vaccination. The receptor set was obtained from a man aged 18 to 35 who received the YFV17D yellow fever vaccine.

This clonotype was seen only a few times. Written as DNA, the CDR3 is TGTGCCAGCAGCGGACCAGGGGGAACTAATGAAAAACTGTTTTTT. Its translation: CASSGPGGTNEKLFF. The chain recombines TRBV6-1 with TRBJ1-4; TRBD1 aligns across 7 bases. The CDR3 sequence is 15 residues long. V was pared by 6 bases and J by 1 base, with 5 bases of the junction left unmatched. Germline V gene lookup returns CDR1 MNHNS and CDR2 SASEGT.

The chain combines TRBV20-1 with TRBJ2-4; 10 bases map to TRBD1. The CDR3 covers 13 residues. V trimming: 6 bases; J trimming: 8 bases; junction bases outside the gene matches: 7. Germline V gives CDR1 DFQATT, CDR2 SNEGSKA (reference sequence). The CDR3 is CSASDRGRHIQYF. DNA for the CDR3: TGCAGTGCCTCGGACAGGGGGAGGCACATTCAGTACTTC.

V and J are TRBV5-1 and TRBJ2-3; no reliable D call. The CDR3 totals 13 residues. V lost 7 bases and J lost 2, with 11 bases in between. Germline CDR1 is SGHRS and CDR2 is YFSETQ. The CDR3, as DNA: TGCGCCAGCTTAGAGCAGAACACAGATACGCAGTATTTT. It specifies CASLEQNTDTQYF.

As to this clonotype: The germline gene is not matched at one end of the junction; a read error may be the cause. The rearrangement uses TRBV25-1 and TRBJ2-1; 9 nucleotides agree with TRBD1. The CDR3 consists of 15 residues. Germline V gene lookup returns CDR1 MGHDK and CDR2 SYGVNS. CDR3: CACSDPGQGLGEQFF. As DNA, the CDR3 is TGTGCCTGCAGTGATCCTGGACAGGGGCTCGGCGAGCAGTTCTTC.

A note on this clonotype: Possible read error: a much larger clone is one base away. The genes are TRBV7-2 and TRBJ2-1, with D possibly matching TRBD1 (6 bases). The CDR3 is 13 amino acids. Between the trimmed V and J ends, which lost 8 bases and 9 bases, there was a span of 17 bases. Germline V gives CDR1 SGHTA, CDR2 FQGNSA. CDR3 residues: CASCPWTVGEQFF. CDR3 nucleotides: TGTGCCAGCTGCCCCTGGACAGTGGGTGAGCAGTTCTTC.

V is TRBV15 and J is TRBJ1-5; no clear D gene. In germline, CDR1 is LNHNV, CDR2 YYDKDF (reference sequence). The V end lost 5 bases, the J end lost 5 bases, and 10 bases lay between the germline ends. This CDR3 region has 13 residues. This CDR3 is CATSPRIDQPQHF. Written as DNA, the CDR3 is TGTGCCACCAGCCCCCGCATCGATCAGCCCCAGCATTTT.

This clonotype was seen a few times. The chain joins TRBV5-6 to TRBJ1-2; TRBD1 aligns across 10 bases. From germline, CDR1 is SGHDT and CDR2 YYEEEE. The V and J ends lost 7 bases and 6 bases, in that order; junction bases with no gene match: 15. This CDR3 comprises 16 residues. The CDR3 sequence is CASGDRGRRVSDGYTF. The CDR3 coding sequence is TGTGCCAGCGGCGACAGGGGGCGTAGGGTGTCGGATGGCTACACCTTC.

In its sample, this clonotype was seen many times. CDR3 sequence reads: CASSPGTGGDTQYF. DNA for the CDR3: TGTGCCAGCAGCCCCGGGACAGGGGGAGATACGCAGTATTTT. The chain employs TRBV5-5 and TRBJ2-3; 11 bases fit TRBD1. Germline V gene lookup returns CDR1 SGHKS and CDR2 YYEKEE (reference sequence). This CDR3 contains 14 residues. V lost 4 bases and J lost 5; bases outside the gene matches: 3.

This clonotype has a count of ten or more. The chain couples TRBV3-1 to TRBJ1-2, with D perhaps matching TRBD1 (5 bases). This CDR3 comprises 14 residues. Trimming took 3 bases from V and 3 from J, leaving 11 bases between them. Germline V lookup: CDR1 LGHDT, CDR2 YNNKEL (reference sequence). The CDR3 DNA is TGTGCCAGCAGCCACCGGGACCGGTACTATGGCTACACCTTC. It encodes CASSHRDRYYGYTF.

This clonotype has just a few counts. The J gene is TRBJ1-5, the V gene TRBV3-1; D may be TRBD1 (5 bases). V was clipped by 0 bases and J by 6 bases, with 9 bases between them. The germline V gene has CDR1 LGHDT and CDR2 YNNKEL (reference sequence). This CDR3 is 14 amino acids long. CDR3 coding DNA: TGTGCCAGCAGCCAAGATGGGGGGTTTCAGCCCCAGCATTTT. Protein sequence: CASSQDGGFQPQHF.

This clonotype was detected many times. This sequence joins TRBV7-2 and TRBJ2-1; the match to TRBD2 covers 14 bases. Germline V gene sequence: CDR1 SGHTA, CDR2 FQGNSA. V trimming: 4 bases; J trimming: 8 bases; junction bases outside the gene matches: 10. This CDR3 spans 17 amino acids. Written as DNA, the CDR3 is TGTGCCAGCAGCTCCAGACTAGCGGGGGGGAATGGGGATGAGCAGTTCTTC. This gives the protein CASSSRLAGGNGDEQFF.

This clonotype was recorded at least ten times. This chain joins TRBV2 and TRBJ2-2; TRBD2 is a possible D gene (5 bases). With 6 bases removed from V and 0 bases from J, the gap between germline ends came to 11 bases. This CDR3 contains 15 residues. From germline, CDR1 is SNHLY and CDR2 FYNNEI. For the CDR3, the DNA is TGTGCCAGCAGGAGGGCCGCCTCGAACACCGGGGAGCTGTTTTTT. As protein: CASRRAASNTGELFF.

This clonotype was found a few times. J is TRBJ2-5 and V is TRBV5-1; D is possibly TRBD1 (6 bases). Germline assignment: CDR1 SGHRS and CDR2 YFSETQ. V lost 4 bases to trimming and J lost 1 base, with 11 bases between them. The CDR3 sequence is 14 residues long. The chain's CDR3 is CASSGSGAQETQYF. Written as DNA, the CDR3 is TGCGCCAGCAGCGGTTCAGGGGCCCAAGAGACCCAGTACTTC.

This clonotype was detected ten times or more. V is TRBV4-3 and J is TRBJ1-3; D is unclear. CDR3 length equals 15 residues. Looked up from germline, CDR1 is LGHNA and CDR2 is YSLEER. Trimming took 1 base from V and 1 from J, leaving 8 bases between them. CDR3 bases: TGCGCCAGCAGCCAAGTATGGGGTTCTGGAAACACCATATATTTT. Its translation: CASSQVWGSGNTIYF.

This clonotype was observed a few times. The chain is built from TRBV7-2 and TRBJ2-2; D could derive from TRBD1 or TRBD2 (5 bases each). The CDR3 has 16 amino acids. Germline CDR1 SGHTA, CDR2 FQGNSA. Trimming took 6 bases from V and 2 from J, leaving 16 bases between them. The DNA for the CDR3 is TGTGCCAGCAGATCCAACCAGGGAGCAAACACCGGGGAGCTGTTTTTT. Residues: CASRSNQGANTGELFF.